The T cell receptor beta chain under discussion was sequenced for a study of T-cell reconstitution after alpha-beta-depleted transplantation in children (dated by TCRdb to the mid-2010s). Study-level background: Using TCR repertoire profiling, the study followed T-cell immune reconstitution in a quantitative way in children after TCRalphabeta/CD19-depleted allogeneic hematopoietic cell transplantation.

This clonotype has at least ten counts. The target of this receptor is not known. The sample holds no much larger clone one base away, and base qualities are not on file. V loses 5 bases of germline sequence and J loses 2 bases, and the interval between the two ends is 13 bases. Reading the germline V gene (reference sequence) gives CDR1 SEHNR and CDR2 FQNEAQ. The CDR3 contains 15 residues, cysteine and phenylalanine counted. Just CDR3 DNA is preserved here, 45 bases in frame from base 1. The sample's treatment or condition label is to be understood as: allogeneic hematopoietic cell transplantation with graft depleted of TCRalphabeta T cells and CD19 B cells. The transplant recipients were children given TCRalphabeta/CD19-depleted allogeneic hematopoietic cell grafts. Libraries were constructed by PCR. Sequenced using an Illumina HiSeq 2500. To normalize quantification of the TCRbeta repertoire, the TCR libraries were built with molecular barcoding that relied on unique molecular identifiers. Starting from the raw public reads, TCRdb applied fastp trimming at Q25, assembled clones with MiXCR and retained in-frame beta chains. Each CDR3 protein gets just one entry, which takes the most common genes and DNA from the rows behind it. The sample table holds about 160,000 distinct CDR3 sequences, of which 11% were seen once. Approximately 13% of the sample comes from the top ten.

Overall study results and their limits: The frequencies of hyperexpanded clones fell over the following months, and after one year, T-cell counts and TCRbeta diversity were mostly attributed to newly produced T cells. In some patients, the high TCRbeta diversity seen at day 60 was put down to recipient T cells and intrathymic progenitors that had survived conditioning. The apparently early recovery of alphabetaT-cell counts about two months after transplant reportedly depended on only several hundred rapidly expanded clones that came from non-depleted graft cells.

Recombination joined TRBV7-9 with TRBJ1-5, with the D gene call left open. The sequence was obtained from a boy aged 2-15 years with acute myeloid leukemia, due to receive a stem cell transplant. Sequenced here: PBMCs, sampled before TCRalphabeta/CD19-depleted stem cell transplant. The DNA is as follows: TGTGCCAGCAGCCGCGCCGGCGGGGGCAATCAGCCCCAGCATTTT. Its protein is CASSRAGGGNQPQHF. Full variable domain (CDR3 extended with the reference TRBV7-9 and TRBJ1-5 proteins): DTGVSQNPRHKITKRGQNVTFRCDPISEHNRLYWYRQTLGQGPEFLTYFQNEAQLEKSRLLSDRFSAERPKGSFSTLEIQRTEQGDSAMYLCASSRAGGGNQPQHFGDGTRLSIL.